Listed below are T cell receptor beta chains from one sample, sequenced in a study of shared clonotypes between healthy human individuals. The assay was immunoSEQ multiplex PCR, and TCRdb's table has in-frame clones only and misses some. The repertoire consists of around 1.9 million clones, with around 95% occurring once and the leading ten covering around 1.8%. The sample consisted of naive CD8+ T cells from PBMCs. These receptors were collected from a young man in good health. Some clones in this sample may be carry-over from other donors' samples. Each CDR3 is given with its conserved first and last residue.

J gene: TRBJ2-7; V gene: TRBV9; CDR3 protein: CASSVAFGTGYEQYF
J gene: TRBJ2-7; V gene: TRBV28; CDR3 protein: CASSPTGGNPYEQYF
J gene: TRBJ2-2; V gene: TRBV4-1; CDR3 protein: CASSLSPSGTTGELFF
J gene: TRBJ1-3; V gene: TRBV11-2; CDR3 protein: CASSLGRAVNSGNTIYF
J gene: TRBJ2-2; V gene: TRBV7-6; CDR3 protein: CASNPGVNTGELFF
J gene: TRBJ2-3; V gene: TRBV7-9; CDR3 protein: CASSFSPSGTADTQYF
J gene: TRBJ2-2; V gene: TRBV27; CDR3 protein: CASRQLAGPSLRTGELFF
J gene: TRBJ2-2; V gene: TRBV9; CDR3 protein: CASSPPGPGELFF
J gene: TRBJ2-3; V gene: TRBV4-2; CDR3 protein: CASSQEPSGTSTDTQYF
J gene: TRBJ2-1; V gene: TRBV30; CDR3 protein: CAWILRDRGSYNEQFF
J gene: TRBJ1-2; V gene: TRBV30; CDR3 protein: CAWSASGGQDGYTF
J gene: TRBJ1-5; V gene: TRBV19; CDR3 protein: CASSIGSPSNQPQHF
J gene: TRBJ2-2; V gene: TRBV6-1; CDR3 protein: CASSEAQGRGPGELFF
J gene: TRBJ1-1; V gene: TRBV7-9; CDR3 protein: CASSFTTAINTEAFF
J gene: TRBJ1-1; V gene: TRBV4-2; CDR3 protein: CASSQDEGMNTEAFF
J gene: TRBJ2-7; V gene: TRBV11-2; CDR3 protein: CASSFAGRHEQYF
J gene: TRBJ1-5; V gene: TRBV4-1; CDR3 protein: CASSQDPGPQNQPQHF
J gene: TRBJ2-1; V gene: TRBV9; CDR3 protein: CASSSLENEQFF
J gene: TRBJ2-7; V gene: TRBV13; CDR3 protein: CASSFGTGKIREQYF
J gene: TRBJ2-1; V gene: TRBV5-4; CDR3 protein: CASSFWGWENEQFF
J gene: TRBJ1-5; V gene: TRBV13; CDR3 protein: CASSLGKGPQPQHF